This T cell receptor (beta chain) was sequenced in a study of control samples from healthy donors and cancer patients. Clones were sequenced by immunoSEQ multiplex PCR, and TCRdb holds only the in-frame ones, with some missing. The data show approximately 160,000 clones, 90% to 95% seen once. Material: blood. The clonotype was recovered from a woman aged 30 to 39 in good health.

The CDR3 nucleotides are TGTGCCAGCAGCTTAGCGCTAGAACAGGGCGGAGAGACCCAGTACTTC. Translation: CASSLALEQGGETQYF. The V gene is TRBV11-1, the J gene TRBJ2-5; D is perhaps TRBD1 (6 bases). V was clipped by 0 bases and J by 4 bases, with 15 bases between them. This CDR3 region has 16 residues. Germline V lookup: CDR1 SGHAT, CDR2 FQDESV (reference sequence).